This T cell receptor (beta chain) was identified during a study of CXCR3-negative and CXCR3-positive naive CD8 T cells. Study outcomes and limitations: Naive CXCR3-negative cells resembled naive CXCR3-positive cells in TRBV-TRBJ usage; memory cells differed.

UMI-labeled 5' RACE TRB cDNA libraries were prepared from the cells. TCRdb reprocessed the 5' RACE reads and reports one entry per CDR3 protein, with no DNA. The table lists 75,000 to 95,000 distinct CDR3 sequences. The germline CDR1 and CDR2 sequences are SQVTM and ANQGSEA. This CDR3 is built from 15 residues. A remark on this clonotype: Its antigen is as yet unknown.

The chain is built from TRBV29-1 and TRBJ1-4; TCRdb gives TRBD1 as the D gene, but with no DNA this cannot be confirmed. This TCR was sampled from a human donor in good health. Some clones in this sample may be carry-over from other donors' samples. Specimen: naive CXCR3- CD8+ T cells from blood. Described subset: CD45RO-CCR7+CD27+CD95- naive CD8+ T cells lacking CXCR3 (TNR3-). The CDR3 here is CSVSSRQGASEKLFF.